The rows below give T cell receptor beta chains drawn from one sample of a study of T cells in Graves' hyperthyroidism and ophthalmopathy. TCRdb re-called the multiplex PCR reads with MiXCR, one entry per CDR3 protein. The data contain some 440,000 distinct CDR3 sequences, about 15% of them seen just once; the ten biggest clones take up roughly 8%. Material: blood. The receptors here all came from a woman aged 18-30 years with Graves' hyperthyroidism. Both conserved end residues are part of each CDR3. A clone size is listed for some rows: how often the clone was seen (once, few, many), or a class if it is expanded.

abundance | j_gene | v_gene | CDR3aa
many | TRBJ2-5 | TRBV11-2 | CASSLGEETQYF
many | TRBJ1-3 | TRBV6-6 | CASSYSTRPSSGNTIYF
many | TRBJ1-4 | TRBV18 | CASSPQGADEKLFF
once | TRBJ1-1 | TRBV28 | CASSLQAGWTEAFF
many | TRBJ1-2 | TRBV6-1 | CASSEATGVGYTF
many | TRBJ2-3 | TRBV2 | CASSEDRGGTDTQYF
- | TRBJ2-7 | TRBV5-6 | CASSGGTGYAYEQYF
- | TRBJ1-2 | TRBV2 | CASRGGQGSGGYTF
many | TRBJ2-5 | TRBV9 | CASTSGPPRKGETQYF
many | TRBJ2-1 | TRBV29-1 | CSVAKETSGGYNEQFF
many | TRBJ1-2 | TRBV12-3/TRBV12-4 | CASSSRGTYGYTF
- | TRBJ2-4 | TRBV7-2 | CASSLSLAGVKNIQYF
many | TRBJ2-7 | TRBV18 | CASSPQGTTYEQYF
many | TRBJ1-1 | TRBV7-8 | CASSLGSGNTEAFF
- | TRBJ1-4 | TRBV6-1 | CASRGSGTAEKLFF
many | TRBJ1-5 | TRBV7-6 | CASSSNSGEPQHF
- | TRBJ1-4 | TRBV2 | CASPRGANEKLFF
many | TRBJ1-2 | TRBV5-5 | CASSLGDRDYGYTF
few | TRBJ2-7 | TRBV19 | CASSIEDRGPYEQYF
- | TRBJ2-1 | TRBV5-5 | CASSQQGYNEQFF
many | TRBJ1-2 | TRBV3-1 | CASSQDFQGQGYTF
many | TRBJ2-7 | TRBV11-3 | CASSFGVGEQYF
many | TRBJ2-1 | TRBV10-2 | CATAGTGAYVEQFF
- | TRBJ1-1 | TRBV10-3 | CAIKGSNTEAFF
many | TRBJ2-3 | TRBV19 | CASSIEGLAGATDTQYF
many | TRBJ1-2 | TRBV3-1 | CASSFQSYYGYTF
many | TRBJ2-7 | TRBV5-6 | CASSATGTGAEQYF
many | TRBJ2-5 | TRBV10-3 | CAITSGGAQGTQYF
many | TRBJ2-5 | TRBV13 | CASSRGPGTSIQETQYF
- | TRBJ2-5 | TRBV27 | CASRVRGDGETQYF
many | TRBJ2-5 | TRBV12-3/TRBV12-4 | CASRPTGRETQYF
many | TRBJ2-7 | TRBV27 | CASSFSNYEQYF
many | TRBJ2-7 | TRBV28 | CASSAHRVNSYEQYF
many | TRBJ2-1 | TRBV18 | CASSSDYQEQFF
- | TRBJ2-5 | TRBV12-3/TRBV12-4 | CASSFSGDQETQYF
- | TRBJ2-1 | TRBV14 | CASSQAPRHEQFF
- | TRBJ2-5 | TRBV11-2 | CASSLGRVAETQYF
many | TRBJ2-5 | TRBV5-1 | CASGDSAQETQYF
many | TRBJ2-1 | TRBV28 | CASSSGTSGGAYNEQFF
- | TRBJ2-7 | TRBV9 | CASSSPWGDEQYF
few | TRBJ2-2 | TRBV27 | CASTLVGEGGSGTGELFF
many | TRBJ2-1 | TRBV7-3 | CASSPDHGSEQFF
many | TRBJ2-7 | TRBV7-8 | CASSPTREAALYEQYF
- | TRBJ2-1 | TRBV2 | CASRRTYNEQFF
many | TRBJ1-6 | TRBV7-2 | CASSLYRGGSPLHF
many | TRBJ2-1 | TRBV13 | CASSHSRGVNEQFF
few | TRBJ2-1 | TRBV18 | CASSPPKGLRVDEQFF
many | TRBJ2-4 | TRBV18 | CASSPARAFDIQYF
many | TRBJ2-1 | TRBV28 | CASSSGGGLFNEQFF
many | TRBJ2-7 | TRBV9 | CASSGRTGSYEQYF
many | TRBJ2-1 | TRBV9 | CASSASGQLYNEQFF
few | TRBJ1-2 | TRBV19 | CASSTRRRFYGYTF
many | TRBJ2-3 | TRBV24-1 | CATSGKTSGSGQDTQYF